These 18 T cell receptor beta chains were sequenced from one sample in a study of blood T cell repertoires in COVID-19. Here immunoSEQ multiplex PCR was the method, and the copy in TCRdb shows in-frame clones only, minus some. The sample shows more than 120,000 clones, approximately 89% of them seen only once. The sequenced material came from peripheral blood. The source is a human donor in a cohort sampled during active COVID-19.

The CDR3 sequence: CASSPDRVVNTEAFF. CDR3 DNA: TGTGCCAGCAGTCCAGACAGGGTCGTGAACACTGAAGCTTTCTTT. The chain has TRBV7-3 and TRBJ1-1; 7 bases match TRBD1. The V gene end was trimmed by 6 bases and the J gene end by 0 bases; junction bases not matched to a gene: 7. Looked up from germline, CDR1 is SGHTA and CDR2 is FQGTGA. The CDR3 spans 15 residues.

The chain is built from TRBV19 and TRBJ1-1; tentatively, D is TRBD1 (6 bases). Germline CDR1 is LNHDA and CDR2 is SQIVND (reference sequence). This CDR3 comprises 15 residues. The V end lost 5 bases, the J end lost 4 bases, and 17 bases lay between the germline ends. In DNA form, the CDR3 reads TGTGCCAGTAGTCCTAACCAGGGGCTCCCCACTGAAGCTTTCTTT. Translation gives CASSPNQGLPTEAFF.

V usage is TRBV29-1 and J usage is TRBJ1-4, with 12 nucleotides matching TRBD1. Trimming removed 3 bases from V and 5 bases from J; junction bases left unmatched: 22. This CDR3 has 21 amino acids. Germline V gives CDR1 SQVTM, CDR2 ANQGSEA. This CDR3 is CSVEARDRGRVAVGGNEKLFF. The CDR3 coding sequence is TGCAGCGTTGAGGCCCGGGACAGGGGGCGGGTAGCTGTAGGAGGAAATGAAAAACTGTTTTTT.

The sample holds one count of this clone. This CDR3 is CATSSRSGGTDTQYF. Here the CDR3 DNA reads TGTGCCACCAGCAGTAGGTCAGGGGGCACAGATACGCAGTATTTT. This sequence joins TRBV15 and TRBJ2-3, with D possibly matching TRBD1 (6 bases). In germline, CDR1 is LNHNV, CDR2 YYDKDF (reference sequence). Trimming took off 3 bases at V and 1 base at J, with 11 bases between the two ends. The CDR3 length is 15 residues.

A single count supports this clone. V gene TRBV27 combines with J gene TRBJ2-5; D is unclear. Germline values: CDR1 MNHEY, CDR2 SMNVEV (reference sequence). The V end lost 6 bases, the J end lost 0 bases, and 8 bases lay between the germline ends. CDR3 length: 13 residues. The CDR3 DNA reads as TGTGCCAGCAGCCTATCTTACCAAGAGACCCAGTACTTC. Amino acid sequence: CASSLSYQETQYF.

The J gene is TRBJ2-1, the V gene TRBV11-2, with 11 bases identical to TRBD2. The V gene end was trimmed by 3 bases and the J gene end by 0 bases; junction bases not matched to a gene: 1. Germline V CDR1 and CDR2: SGHAT, FQNNGV. The CDR3 spans 16 residues. CDR3: CASSFLAGGSYNEQFF. The CDR3 bases are TGTGCCAGCAGCTTCCTAGCGGGGGGCTCCTACAATGAGCAGTTCTTC.

CDR3 DNA sequence: TGTGCTAGTGGTCCCGTGGGACTAGCGGGCCGACAAGAGACCCAGTACTTC. Its translation is CASGPVGLAGRQETQYF. This rearrangement joins TRBV12-5 to TRBJ2-5; 12 bases agree with TRBD2. Germline V gives CDR1 LGHNT, CDR2 FRNRAP. The J segment lost 2 bases and the V segment lost 5 bases, leaving 9 bases of the junction unmatched. The CDR3 runs to 17 residues.

This chain uses TRBV6-5 with TRBJ1-1, with D possibly being TRBD1 (6 bases). The ends were cut back, 5 bases at V and 4 bases at J, with 11 bases in the middle. The CDR3 extends over 13 amino acids. Looked up from germline, CDR1 is MNHEY and CDR2 is SVGAGI. Here the CDR3 DNA reads TGTGCCAGCAGTCTTCACAGGGTCACTGAAGCTTTCTTT. Protein sequence: CASSLHRVTEAFF.

The chain's CDR3 is CASSLRTGTVSYEQYF. The CDR3 DNA is TGTGCCAGCAGCTTGAGGACCGGGACAGTCTCCTACGAGCAGTACTTC. This sequence joins TRBV5-4 and TRBJ2-7; the match to TRBD1 covers 7 bases. This CDR3 is 16 amino acids long. The germline CDR1 and CDR2 sequences are SGHNT and YYREEE (reference sequence). V dropped 1 base and J dropped 0; count of bases not matched to a gene: 7.

This chain connects TRBV13 to TRBJ2-1; a weak D match, TRBD2 (5 bases). CDR3 length: 16 residues. The V gene's germline CDR1 is PRHDT and CDR2 FYEKMQ (reference sequence). Trimming shortened V by 2 bases and J by 4 bases, and 15 bases separated the two germline ends. The CDR3, as DNA: TGTGCCAGCAGCTTATCGGGGAATCTCGAATACAATGAGCAGTTCTTC. The encoded protein is CASSLSGNLEYNEQFF.

This clone was picked up one time. V usage is TRBV20-1 and J usage is TRBJ1-1, with unresolved D. V was cut by 2 bases and J by 2 bases, with 3 bases left in between. Germline V lookup: CDR1 DFQATT, CDR2 SNEGSKA (reference sequence). This CDR3 has 11 amino acids. The CDR3 sequence: CSARINTEAFF. CDR3 in DNA: TGCAGTGCTAGAATAAACACTGAAGCTTTCTTT.

The gene calls are TRBV29-1 and TRBJ2-3, with 10 bases aligning to TRBD1. The CDR3 extends over 14 amino acids. The germline gives CDR1 SQVTM, CDR2 ANQGSEA. V trimming: 7 bases; J trimming: 3 bases; junction bases outside the gene matches: 7. CDR3 DNA: TGCAGCGCTGGGACAGGGGAGGGGACAGATACGCAGTATTTT. It encodes CSAGTGEGTDTQYF.

V and J are TRBV15 and TRBJ2-3; D might be TRBD1 (6 bases). Germline assignment: CDR1 LNHNV and CDR2 YYDKDF (reference sequence). The V end was cut by 0 bases, the J end by 5 bases, with 12 bases between. The CDR3 has 15 residues. The CDR3 spells CATSRDRAGVDTQYF. The CDR3 bases are TGTGCCACCAGCAGAGATCGGGCAGGGGTAGATACGCAGTATTTT.

V gene TRBV6-4 combines with J gene TRBJ2-2; weak D call: TRBD2 (7 bases). V shed 4 bases and J shed 3 bases, with 9 bases lying between them. The germline CDR1 and CDR2 sequences are MRHNA and SNTAGT. The CDR3 runs 14 residues. The DNA of the CDR3 is TGTGCCAGCAGTGGGGGGGGCGACACCGGGGAGCTGTTTTTT. Its translation is CASSGGGDTGELFF.

This clone came up once. The chain carries TRBV19 and TRBJ2-1, with D possibly TRBD2 on 5 matching bases. The ends were cut back, 2 bases at V and 8 bases at J, with 19 bases in the middle. The CDR3 loop spans 16 amino acids. Germline V gene sequence: CDR1 LNHDA, CDR2 SQIVND (reference sequence). The CDR3 loop reads CASSIMSLEGSYEQFF. In DNA, the CDR3 is TGTGCCAGTAGTATAATGTCTTTAGAGGGTAGCTATGAGCAGTTCTTC.

The gene calls are TRBV14 and TRBJ2-7; D perhaps matches TRBD1 (6 bases). The CDR3 is 12 amino acids. V shed 4 bases and J shed 4 bases, with 8 bases lying between them. Germline V gives CDR1 SGHDN, CDR2 FVKESK. Here the CDR3 reads CASSPTGYEQYF. The CDR3 region has the DNA TGTGCCAGCAGCCCAACAGGGTACGAGCAGTACTTC.

This chain links TRBV5-6 with TRBJ2-7; D remains ambiguous. This CDR3 comprises 12 residues. Per germline, CDR1 SGHDT and CDR2 YYEEEE. V lost 2 bases and J lost 3, with 6 bases in between. CDR3 bases: TGTGCCAGCAGCTTAGGCGGCTACGAGCAGTACTTC. This translates into CASSLGGYEQYF.

CDR3: CASSERAYNEQFF. DNA for the CDR3: TGCGCCAGCAGCGAAAGAGCCTACAATGAGCAGTTCTTC. The rearrangement joins TRBV4-1 to TRBJ2-1; D gene ambiguous. In germline, CDR1 is MGHRA, CDR2 YSYEKL. The length of the CDR3 is 13 residues. Trimming left V 5 bases short and J 2 bases short, with 7 bases between.